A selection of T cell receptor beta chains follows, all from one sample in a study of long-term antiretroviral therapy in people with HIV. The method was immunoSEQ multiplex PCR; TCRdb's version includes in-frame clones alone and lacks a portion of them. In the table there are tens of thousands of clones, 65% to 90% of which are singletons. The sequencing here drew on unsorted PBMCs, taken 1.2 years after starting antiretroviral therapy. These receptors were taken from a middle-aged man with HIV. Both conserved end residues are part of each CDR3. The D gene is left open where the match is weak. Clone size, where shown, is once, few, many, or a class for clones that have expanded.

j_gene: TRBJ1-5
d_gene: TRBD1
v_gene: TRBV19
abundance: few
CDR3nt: TGTGCCAGTAGTATAGAAAACAGGGGGGCCCAGCCCCAGCATTTT
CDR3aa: CASSIENRGAQPQHF

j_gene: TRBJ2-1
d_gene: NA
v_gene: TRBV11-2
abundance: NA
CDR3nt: TGTGCCAGCACCGCGGGGGCATTCAATGAGCAGTTCTTC
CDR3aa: CASTAGAFNEQFF

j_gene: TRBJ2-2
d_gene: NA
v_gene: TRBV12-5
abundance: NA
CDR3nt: TGTGCTAGTGGGCCTGACGCGGGGGAGCTGTTTTTT
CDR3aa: CASGPDAGELFF

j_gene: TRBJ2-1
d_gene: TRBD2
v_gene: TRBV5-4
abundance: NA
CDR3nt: TGTGCCAGCAGCCTAGGAGGACTAGCGGGCGACAATGAGCAGTTCTTC
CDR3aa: CASSLGGLAGDNEQFF

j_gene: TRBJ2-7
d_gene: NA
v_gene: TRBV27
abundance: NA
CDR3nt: TGTGCCAGCAGTTTATTTACAGGATCCTACGAGCAGTACTTC
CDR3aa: CASSLFTGSYEQYF

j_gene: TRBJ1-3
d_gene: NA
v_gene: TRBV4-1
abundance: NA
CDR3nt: TGCGCCAGCAGCCAGTCCATGGGTTTTAACACCATATATTTT
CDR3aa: CASSQSMGFNTIYF

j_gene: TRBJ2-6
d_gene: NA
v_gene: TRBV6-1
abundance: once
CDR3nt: TGTGCCAGCAGTGTCAACTCTGGGGCCAACGTCCTGACTTTC
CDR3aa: CASSVNSGANVLTF

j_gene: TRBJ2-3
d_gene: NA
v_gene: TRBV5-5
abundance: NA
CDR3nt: TGTGCCAGCAGCTTAGGGGACAGCACAGATACGCAGTATTTT
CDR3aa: CASSLGDSTDTQYF

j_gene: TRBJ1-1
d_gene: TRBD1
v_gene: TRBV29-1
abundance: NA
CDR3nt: TGCAGCGTGAGGAACAGGGGGCAGGCCACTGAAGCTTTCTTT
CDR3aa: CSVRNRGQATEAFF

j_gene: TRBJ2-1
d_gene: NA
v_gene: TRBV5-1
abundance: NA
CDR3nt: TGCGCCAGCAGCCGCGACCCGCAGATCAATGAGCAGTTCTTC
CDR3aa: CASSRDPQINEQFF

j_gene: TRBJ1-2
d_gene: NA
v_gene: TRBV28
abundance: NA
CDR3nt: TGTGCCAGCAGCCCCCTGGGGGATGGCTACACCTTC
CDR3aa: CASSPLGDGYTF

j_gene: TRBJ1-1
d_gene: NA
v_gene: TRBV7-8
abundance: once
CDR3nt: TGTGCCAGCAGCTTAACGGGGGGAAACACTGAAGCTTTCTTT
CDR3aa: CASSLTGGNTEAFF

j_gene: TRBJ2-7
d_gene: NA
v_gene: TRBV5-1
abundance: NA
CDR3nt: TGCGCCAGCAGCTTAGGATACGAGCAGTACTTC
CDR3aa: CASSLGYEQYF

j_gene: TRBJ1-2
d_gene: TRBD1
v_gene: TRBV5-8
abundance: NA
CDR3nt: TGTGCCAGCAGCCGCCCCGGGACAGGGGAAATTGGCTACACCTTC
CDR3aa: CASSRPGTGEIGYTF

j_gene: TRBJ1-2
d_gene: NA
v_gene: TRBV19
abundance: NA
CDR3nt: TGTGCCAGTACCTACCGACCGGGAGGGGTCTATGGCTACACCTTC
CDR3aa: CASTYRPGGVYGYTF

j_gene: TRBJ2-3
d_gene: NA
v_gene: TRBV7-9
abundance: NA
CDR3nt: TGTGCCAGCAGCCCGCGCCCGTCAGATACGCAGTATTTT
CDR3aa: CASSPRPSDTQYF

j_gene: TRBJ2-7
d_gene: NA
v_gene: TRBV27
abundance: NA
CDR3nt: TGTGCCAGCAGTTTGGGCAGCGCCTACGAGCAGTACTTC
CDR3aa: CASSLGSAYEQYF

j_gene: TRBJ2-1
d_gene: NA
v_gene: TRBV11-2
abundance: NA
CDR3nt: TGTGCCAGCAGCTTAGAAATCGGGAATTGGGTCTTC
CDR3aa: CASSLEIGNWVF

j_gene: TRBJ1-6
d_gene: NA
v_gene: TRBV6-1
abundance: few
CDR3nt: TGTGCCAGCAGTGAATACTATAGTAGTTCACCCCTCCACTTT
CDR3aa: CASSEYYSSSPLHF

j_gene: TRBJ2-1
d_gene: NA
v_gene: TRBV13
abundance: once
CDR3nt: TGTGCCAGCAGTTTAGGGTACAATGAGCAGTTCTTC
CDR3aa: CASSLGYNEQFF

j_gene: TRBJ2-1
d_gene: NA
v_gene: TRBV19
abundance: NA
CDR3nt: TGTGCCAGTAGTATAGTTTCGACAACCAACAATGAGCAGTTCTTC
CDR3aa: CASSIVSTTNNEQFF

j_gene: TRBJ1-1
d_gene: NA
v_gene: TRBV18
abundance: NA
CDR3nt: TGTGCCAGCTCACACCCGGGAGACAGTGAAGCTTTCTTT
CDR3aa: CASSHPGDSEAFF

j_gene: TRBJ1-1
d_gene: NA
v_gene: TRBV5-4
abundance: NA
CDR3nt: TGTGCCAGCCGCCAAGATGGGGGGAGCGCTTTCTTT
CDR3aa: CASRQDGGSAFF

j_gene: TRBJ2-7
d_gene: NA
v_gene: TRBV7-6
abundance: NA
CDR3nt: TGTGCCAGCAGCTTAGGGGGGGCGCTAGGGGAGCAGTACTTC
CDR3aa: CASSLGGALGEQYF